In its sample, the clone carrying this T cell receptor beta chain was seen a few times. The data are from a study of blood T cell repertoires in COVID-19. Study overall: COVID-19 samples collected from the United States, Italy and Spain covered acute and convalescent phases.

The V end lost 9 bases, the J end lost 6 bases, and 17 bases lay between the germline ends. Germline CDR1 is LNHDA and CDR2 is SQIVND (reference sequence). CDR3 size: 13 residues. Method: immunoSEQ multiplex PCR; TCRdb's copy keeps in-frame clones and lacks some. The repertoire includes around 100,000 clones, about 80% of them detected once, and about 8.1% sits in the top ten. The TCR comes from a middle-aged woman with acute or convalescent COVID-19. The genes are TRBV19 and TRBJ1-1; D gene ambiguous. Sequencing used peripheral blood. DNA for the CDR3: TGTGCCAGCAACCTGCGGCCGGGAGCTGAAGCTTTCTTT. It yields the protein CASNLRPGAEAFF.